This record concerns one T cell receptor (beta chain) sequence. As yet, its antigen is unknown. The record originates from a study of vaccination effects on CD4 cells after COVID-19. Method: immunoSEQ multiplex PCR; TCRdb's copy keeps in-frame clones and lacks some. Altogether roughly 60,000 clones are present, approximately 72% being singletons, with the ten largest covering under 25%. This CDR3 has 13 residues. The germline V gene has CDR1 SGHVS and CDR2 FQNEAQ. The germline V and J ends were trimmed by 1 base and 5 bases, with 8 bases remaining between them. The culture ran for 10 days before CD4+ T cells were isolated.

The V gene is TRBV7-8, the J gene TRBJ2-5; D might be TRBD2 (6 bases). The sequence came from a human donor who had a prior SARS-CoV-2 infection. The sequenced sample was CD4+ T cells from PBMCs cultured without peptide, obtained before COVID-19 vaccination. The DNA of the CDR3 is TGTGCCAGCAGCTTAGTTAGCGGTGAGACCCAGTACTTC. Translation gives CASSLVSGETQYF.